This T cell receptor beta chain was found in a study of blood T cell repertoires in COVID-19. Overall study context: T cells, B-cell-depleted T cells, or PBMCs supplied cDNA or gDNA.

The authors' processing: Reference gene primer amplification gave estimated nucleated cell counts. Using immunoSEQ multiplex PCR, the repertoire was profiled, and TCRdb retains in-frame clones only, with some absent. V and J calls and clone size are copied from that table; D and trimming were computed from the DNA. This sample has about 260,000 clones, with roughly four fifths found just once. V shed 0 bases and J 5 bases; nucleotides not matched to a gene: 3. The germline CDR1 and CDR2 sequences are LGHNA and YSLEER. The CDR3 has 15 amino acids. This sequence was found in a man aged 30 to 45 with acute COVID-19. Specimen: PBMCs or T cells enriched from blood (not recorded which). V usage is TRBV4-3 and J usage is TRBJ1-4; 7 nucleotides match TRBD1. The CDR3 DNA reads as TGCGCCAGCAGCCAAGATAGACAGGGAAATGAAAAACTGTTTTTT. It is translated as CASSQDRQGNEKLFF.